Below, 19 T cell receptor beta chains from the same sample are listed, as sequenced in a study of T-cell memory formation after mild COVID-19. TCRdb re-analysed the 5' RACE reads in MiXCR, keeping a single row per CDR3 protein. The sample consists of just under 150,000 distinct CDR3 sequences, under 7% of them appearing once. Source material: PBMCs or a T cell subset sorted from them (not recorded which). These receptors were taken from an adult woman who had mild COVID-19 (a few samples of this study predate the infection). Cell type and time point are not known.

In this sample, this clonotype turned up many times. The J gene is TRBJ2-5, the V gene TRBV29-1; a weak D match, TRBD2 (5 bases). With 5 bases removed from V and 5 bases from J, the gap between germline ends came to 15 bases. The CDR3 totals 13 residues. The V gene's germline CDR1 is SQVTM and CDR2 ANQGSEA. CDR3 residues: CSVIRTGGETQYF. The CDR3 DNA is TGCAGCGTTATCCGGACCGGCGGGGAGACCCAGTACTTC.

In this sample, this clonotype turned up many times. The CDR3: CATSRDNGRVIETQYF. Written as DNA, the CDR3 is TGTGCCACCAGCAGAGATAACGGGAGGGTGATTGAGACCCAGTACTTC. This chain links TRBV15 with TRBJ2-5; 8 nucleotides align to TRBD2. From germline, CDR1 is LNHNV and CDR2 YYDKDF (reference sequence). This CDR3 spans 16 amino acids. V dropped 0 bases and J dropped 5; count of bases not matched to a gene: 8.

This clonotype was seen at least ten times. The CDR3 sequence is CASSIAKGSGDHRSNEQFF. The CDR3, as DNA: TGTGCCAGTAGTATAGCCAAGGGTTCGGGAGACCATCGGTCCAATGAGCAGTTCTTC. V gene TRBV19 combines with J gene TRBJ2-1; possible D gene TRBD2, 6 bases. The CDR3 totals 19 residues. Trimming took 1 base from V and 6 from J, leaving 25 bases between them. The germline V gene encodes CDR1 LNHDA and CDR2 SQIVND (reference sequence).

The chain joins TRBV7-9 to TRBJ2-3; D is unresolved. Per the germline V gene, CDR1 is SEHNR and CDR2 is FQNEAQ (reference sequence). Trimming removed 5 bases at V and 6 bases at J, with 9 bases between. The CDR3 covers 12 residues. CDR3 nucleotide sequence: TGTGCCAGCAGCGAAACAAGGGATACGCAGTATTTT. Protein sequence: CASSETRDTQYF.

This clonotype was detected a few times. This chain connects TRBV5-6 to TRBJ2-3; D is uncertain. Trimming cost V 4 bases and J 4 bases, with 7 bases left between them. CDR1 and CDR2 from the germline V gene are SGHDT and YYEEEE. CDR3 length: 12 residues. The CDR3 nucleotides are TGTGCCAGCAGCGCTTTTCCAGATACGCAGTATTTT. As protein: CASSAFPDTQYF.

This clonotype has at least ten counts. As DNA, the CDR3 is TGTGCCAGCAGTTTGACTAGCGGGACGACCGGGGAGCTGTTTTTT. Encoded protein: CASSLTSGTTGELFF. The chain has TRBV12-3 or TRBV12-4 and TRBJ2-2, with 11 bases that match TRBD2. The CDR3 is made up of 15 amino acids. J was trimmed by 5 bases and V by 3 bases; bases with no gene match: 2.

This clonotype was recorded at least ten times. The chain joins TRBV18 to TRBJ2-7, with a tentative D call TRBD2 (5 bases). The CDR3 sequence is 16 residues long. Per the germline V gene, CDR1 is KGHSH and CDR2 is LQKENI. With 3 bases removed from V and 0 bases from J, the gap between germline ends came to 15 bases. CDR3 protein: CASSPTRVLSSYEQYF. DNA for the CDR3: TGTGCCAGCTCACCGACGAGGGTCCTGAGCTCCTACGAGCAGTACTTC.

To note about this clonotype: A much larger clone differs from this one at a single base, so this may be a read error. The chain joins TRBV29-1 to TRBJ2-7; TRBD2 matches 14 bases. The V gene end was trimmed by 4 bases and the J gene end by 2 bases; junction bases not matched to a gene: 16. The germline CDR1 and CDR2 sequences are SQVTM and ANQGSEA. CDR3 length: 19 amino acids. The CDR3 DNA reads TGCAGCGTTGTCCGACATCCCGGGACTAGCGGGAGAAAGACCTACGAGCAGTACTTC. Translated: CSVVRHPGTSGRKTYEQYF.

V and J are TRBV3-1 and TRBJ2-7; perhaps TRBD2 as D (5 bases). The CDR3 loop spans 12 amino acids. The germline gives CDR1 LGHDT, CDR2 YNNKEL (reference sequence). Trimming removed 6 bases at V and 4 bases at J, with 10 bases between. CDR3: CASSITGYEQYF. Written as DNA, the CDR3 is TGTGCCAGCAGTATTACGGGGTACGAGCAGTACTTC.

The sample holds many counts of this clonotype. The chain carries TRBV6-6 and TRBJ2-2, with D hard to call. Germline V gives CDR1 MNHNY, CDR2 SVGAGI (reference sequence). Trimming removed 8 bases at V and 4 bases at J, with 11 bases between. The CDR3 is 13 residues long. Here the CDR3 DNA reads TGTGCCAGCGCCGCCGGCGTCACCGGGGAGCTGTTTTTT. Encoded protein: CASAAGVTGELFF.

In its sample, this clonotype was seen many times. The J gene is TRBJ1-6, the V gene TRBV5-5; D is unresolved. CDR3 length: 15 residues. CDR1 is SGHKS, CDR2 YYEKEE, per germline (reference sequence). V was cut by 4 bases and J by 10 bases, with 18 bases left in between. The CDR3 protein is CASSPPGSAPSPLHF. In nucleotides, the CDR3 is TGTGCCAGCAGCCCACCGGGGTCCGCCCCATCACCCCTCCACTTT.

This clonotype has at least ten counts. The V and J genes are TRBV6-2 or TRBV6-3 and TRBJ2-7; a possible D gene is TRBD1 (5 bases). The CDR3 length is 15 residues. Germline-derived CDR1 and CDR2 are MNHEY and SVGEGT. The ends were cut back, 3 bases at V and 0 bases at J, with 12 bases in the middle. CDR3 nucleotides: TGTGCCAGCAGTTATCAGGGTAGCAACTCCTACGAGCAGTACTTC. Protein: CASSYQGSNSYEQYF.

The J gene is TRBJ2-1, the V gene TRBV4-1, with 9 bases lining up with TRBD2. The CDR3 has 21 residues. With 3 bases clipped from V and 0 bases from J, the junction kept 18 bases outside the gene matches. Germline V gene sequence: CDR1 MGHRA, CDR2 YSYEKL. CDR3 protein: CASSQALPGGSGRPSYNEQFF. The CDR3, as DNA: TGCGCCAGCAGCCAGGCCCTCCCGGGGGGAAGCGGGAGGCCCTCCTACAATGAGCAGTTCTTC.

The rearrangement joins TRBV3-1 to TRBJ1-1, with D unresolved. The CDR3 totals 17 residues. V was trimmed by 5 bases and J by 0 bases, leaving 19 bases between them. CDR1 is LGHDT and CDR2 is YNNKEL in the germline V gene (reference sequence). This CDR3 is CASSSTGTTRVNTEAFF. CDR3 sequence (DNA): TGTGCCAGCAGCTCAACGGGAACGACGAGGGTGAACACTGAAGCTTTCTTT.

The rearrangement links TRBV3-1 to TRBJ1-1; no reliable D call. The CDR3 is 15 residues long. Germline V gene lookup returns CDR1 LGHDT and CDR2 YNNKEL (reference sequence). The V and J ends lost 1 base and 0 bases respectively, with 9 bases between them. The CDR3 bases are TGTGCCAGCAGCCAAGGAGAGGGATTGAACACTGAAGCTTTCTTT. Translating it yields CASSQGEGLNTEAFF. Filled out from reference TRBV3-1 and TRBJ1-1, the complete variable domain reads DTAVSQTPKYLVTQMGNDKSIKCEQNLGHDTMYWYKQDSKKFLKIMFSYNNKELIINETVPNRFSPKSPDKAHLNLHINSLELGDSAVYFCASSQGEGLNTEAFFGQGTRLTVV.

V gene TRBV7-9 combines with J gene TRBJ2-5; 14 nucleotides line up with TRBD2. Trimming cost V 3 bases and J 4 bases; bases outside gene matches: 7. CDR3 length: 17 amino acids. Germline CDR1 reads SEHNR; CDR2 reads FQNEAQ (reference sequence). The CDR3 is CASSFRLAGGGGETQYF. The DNA for the CDR3 is TGTGCCAGCAGCTTCCGACTAGCGGGAGGGGGGGGAGAGACCCAGTACTTC.

This sequence joins TRBV12-3 or TRBV12-4 and TRBJ2-5; 7 bases are a match to TRBD2. CDR3 length: 14 amino acids. With V trimmed by 6 bases and J by 9 bases, 13 bases remained unmatched. CDR3 sequence: CASRAGTNSGPQYF. The CDR3 DNA reads as TGTGCCAGCAGAGCCGGGACTAACTCAGGGCCCCAGTACTTC.

The rearrangement links TRBV18 to TRBJ2-5; D perhaps matches TRBD2 (6 bases). Per germline, CDR1 KGHSH and CDR2 LQKENI. The CDR3 consists of 15 residues. V was clipped by 0 bases and J by 1 base, with 9 bases between them. CDR3 sequence: CASSPPIAAQETQYF. In DNA form, the CDR3 reads TGTGCCAGCTCACCACCGATAGCGGCCCAAGAGACCCAGTACTTC.

This clonotype was seen at least ten times. The J gene is TRBJ2-1, the V gene TRBV20-1, with a tentative D call TRBD1 (5 bases). The CDR3 length is 15 residues. The V gene lost 4 bases and the J gene lost 1 base, with 14 bases spanning the gap. Germline assignment: CDR1 DFQATT and CDR2 SNEGSKA (reference sequence). As DNA, the CDR3 is TGCAGTGCTACCCAGGGCTACCTTTCCTACAATGAGCAGTTCTTC. Its translation is CSATQGYLSYNEQFF.